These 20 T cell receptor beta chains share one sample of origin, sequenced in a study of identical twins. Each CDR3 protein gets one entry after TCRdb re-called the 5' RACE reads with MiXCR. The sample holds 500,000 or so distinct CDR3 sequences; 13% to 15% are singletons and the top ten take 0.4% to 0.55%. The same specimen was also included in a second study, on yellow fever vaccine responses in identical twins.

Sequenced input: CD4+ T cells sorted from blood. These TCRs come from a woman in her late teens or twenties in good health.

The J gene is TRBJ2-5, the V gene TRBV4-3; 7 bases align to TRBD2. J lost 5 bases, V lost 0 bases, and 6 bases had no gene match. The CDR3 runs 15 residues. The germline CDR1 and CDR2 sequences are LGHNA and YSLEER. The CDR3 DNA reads TGCGCCAGCAGCCAAGATGGGCGGGAGCGGGAGACCCAGTACTTC. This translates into CASSQDGRERETQYF.

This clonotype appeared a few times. CDR3 in DNA: TGCGCCAGCAGCTTGGACAAGAACACCGGGGAGCTGTTTTTT. Translating gives CASSLDKNTGELFF. The chain uses TRBV4-3 and TRBJ2-2; weak D call: TRBD1 (5 bases). The CDR3 has 14 amino acids. V was cut by 5 bases and J by 1 base, with 8 bases left in between. Germline V lookup: CDR1 LGHNA, CDR2 YSLEER.

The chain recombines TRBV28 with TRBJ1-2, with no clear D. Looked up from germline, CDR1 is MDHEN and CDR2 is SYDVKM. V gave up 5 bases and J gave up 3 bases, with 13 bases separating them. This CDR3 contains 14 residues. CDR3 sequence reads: CASSTGGVHYGYTF. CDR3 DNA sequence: TGTGCCAGCAGTACGGGTGGGGTCCACTATGGCTACACCTTC.

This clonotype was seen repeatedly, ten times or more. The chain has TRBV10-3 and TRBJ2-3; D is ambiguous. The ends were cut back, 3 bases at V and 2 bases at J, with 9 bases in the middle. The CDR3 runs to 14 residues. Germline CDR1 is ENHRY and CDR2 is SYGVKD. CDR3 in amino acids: CAISDYLDTDTQYF. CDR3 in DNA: TGTGCCATCAGTGACTATTTAGACACAGATACGCAGTATTTT.

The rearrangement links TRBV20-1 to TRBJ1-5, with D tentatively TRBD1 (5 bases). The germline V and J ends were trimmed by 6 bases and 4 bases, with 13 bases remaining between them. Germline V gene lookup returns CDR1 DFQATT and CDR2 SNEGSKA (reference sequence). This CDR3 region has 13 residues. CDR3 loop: CSAEVAGNQPQHF. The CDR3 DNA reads TGCAGTGCCGAGGTGGCAGGGAATCAGCCCCAGCATTTT.

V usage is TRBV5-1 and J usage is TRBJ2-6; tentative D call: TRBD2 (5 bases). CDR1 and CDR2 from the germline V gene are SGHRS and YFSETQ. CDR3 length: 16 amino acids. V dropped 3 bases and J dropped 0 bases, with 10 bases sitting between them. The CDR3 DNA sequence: TGCGCCAGCAGCTCCGGGATCTTCTCTGGGGCCAACGTCCTGACTTTC. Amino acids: CASSSGIFSGANVLTF.

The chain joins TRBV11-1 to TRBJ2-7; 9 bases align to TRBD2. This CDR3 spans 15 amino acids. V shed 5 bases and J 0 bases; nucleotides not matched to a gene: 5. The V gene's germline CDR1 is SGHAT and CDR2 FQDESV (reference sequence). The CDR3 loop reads CASSRPRGGSYEQYF. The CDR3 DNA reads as TGTGCCAGCAGCCGCCCGCGGGGGGGCTCCTACGAGCAGTACTTC.

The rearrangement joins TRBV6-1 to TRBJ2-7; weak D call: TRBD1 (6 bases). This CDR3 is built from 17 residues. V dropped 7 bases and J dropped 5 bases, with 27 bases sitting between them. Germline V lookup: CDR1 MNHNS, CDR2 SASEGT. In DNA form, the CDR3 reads TGTGCCAGCACTCCGACAGGCTCGAACCTCCGGCGTAACGAGCAGTACTTC. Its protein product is CASTPTGSNLRRNEQYF.

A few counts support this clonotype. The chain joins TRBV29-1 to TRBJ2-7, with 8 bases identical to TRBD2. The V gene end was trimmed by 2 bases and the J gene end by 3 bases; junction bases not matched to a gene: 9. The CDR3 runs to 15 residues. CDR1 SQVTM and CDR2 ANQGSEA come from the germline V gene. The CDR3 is CSVEKRDGGGYEQYF. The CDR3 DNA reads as TGCAGCGTTGAAAAGAGGGACGGGGGGGGCTACGAGCAGTACTTC.

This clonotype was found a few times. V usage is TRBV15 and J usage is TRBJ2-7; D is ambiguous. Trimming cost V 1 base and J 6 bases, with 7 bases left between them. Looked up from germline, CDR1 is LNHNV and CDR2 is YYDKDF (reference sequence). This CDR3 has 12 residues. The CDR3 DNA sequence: TGTGCCACCAGCAGAGGACTTGCCGAGCAGTACTTC. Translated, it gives CATSRGLAEQYF.

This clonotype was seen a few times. The CDR3 nucleotides read TGTGCCAGTAGTATTCGGGAGCGGCATGGCTACACCTTC. This gives the protein CASSIRERHGYTF. The chain combines TRBV19 with TRBJ1-2; D gene uncertain. Germline assignment: CDR1 LNHDA and CDR2 SQIVND (reference sequence). The ends were cut back, 3 bases at V and 6 bases at J, with 11 bases in the middle. The CDR3 consists of 13 residues.

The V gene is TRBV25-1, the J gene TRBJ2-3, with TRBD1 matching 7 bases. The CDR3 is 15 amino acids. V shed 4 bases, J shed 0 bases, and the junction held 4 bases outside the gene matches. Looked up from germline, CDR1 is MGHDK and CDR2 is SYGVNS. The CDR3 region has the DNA TGTGCCAGCAGTGGGACAGGCCTAAGCACAGATACGCAGTATTTT. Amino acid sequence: CASSGTGLSTDTQYF. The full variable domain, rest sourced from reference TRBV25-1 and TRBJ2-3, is EADIYQTPRYLVIGTGKKITLECSQTMGHDKMYWYQQDPGMELHLIHYSYGVNSTEKGDLSSESTVSRIRTEHFPLTLESARPSHTSQYLCASSGTGLSTDTQYFGPGTRLTVL.

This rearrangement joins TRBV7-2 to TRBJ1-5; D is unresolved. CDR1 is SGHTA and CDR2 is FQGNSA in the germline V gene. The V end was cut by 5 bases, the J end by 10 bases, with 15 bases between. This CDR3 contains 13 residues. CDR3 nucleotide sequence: TGTGCCAGCAGCATGGAAGGCCCTTCCCCCCAGCATTTT. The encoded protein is CASSMEGPSPQHF. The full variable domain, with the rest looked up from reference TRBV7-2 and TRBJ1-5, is GAGVSQSPSNKVTEKGKDVELRCDPISGHTALYWYRQSLGQGLEFLIYFQGNSAPDKSGLPSDRFSAERTGGSVSTLTIQRTQQEDSAVYLCASSMEGPSPQHFGDGTRLSIL.

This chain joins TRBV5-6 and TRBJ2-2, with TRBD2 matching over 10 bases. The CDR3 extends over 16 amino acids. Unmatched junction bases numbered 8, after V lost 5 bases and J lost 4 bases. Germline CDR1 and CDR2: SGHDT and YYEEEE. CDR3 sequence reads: CASRTASGSFTGELFF. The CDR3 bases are TGTGCCAGCAGAACGGCTAGCGGGAGTTTCACCGGGGAGCTGTTTTTT. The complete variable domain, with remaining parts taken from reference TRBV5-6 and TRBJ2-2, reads DAGVTQSPTHLIKTRGQQVTLRCSPKSGHDTVSWYQQALGQGPQFIFQYYEEEERQRGNFPDRFSGHQFPNYSSELNVNALLLGDSALYLCASRTASGSFTGELFFGEGSRLTVL.

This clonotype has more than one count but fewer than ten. For the CDR3, the DNA is TGTGCCAGCAGCTTAGGGGTCGGGCAACCCCAAGAGACCCAGTACTTC. It translates to CASSLGVGQPQETQYF. J is TRBJ2-5 and V is TRBV7-2; D gene uncertain. V was pared by 1 base and J by 1 base, with 13 bases between. The germline V gene has CDR1 SGHTA and CDR2 FQGNSA. The CDR3 contains 16 residues.

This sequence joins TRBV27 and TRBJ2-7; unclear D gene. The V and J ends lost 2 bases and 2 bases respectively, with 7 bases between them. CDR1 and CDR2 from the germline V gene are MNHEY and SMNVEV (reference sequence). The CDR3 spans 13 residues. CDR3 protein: CASSLREAYEQYF. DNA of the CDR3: TGTGCCAGCAGTTTAAGAGAAGCCTACGAGCAGTACTTC.

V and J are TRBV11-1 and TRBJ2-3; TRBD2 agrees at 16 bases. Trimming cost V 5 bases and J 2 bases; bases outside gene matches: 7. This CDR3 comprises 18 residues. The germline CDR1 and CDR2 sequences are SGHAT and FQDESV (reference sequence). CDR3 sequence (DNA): TGTGCCAGCAGCCCTCCGGGACTAGCGGGGGGGATCACAGATACGCAGTATTTT. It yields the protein CASSPPGLAGGITDTQYF. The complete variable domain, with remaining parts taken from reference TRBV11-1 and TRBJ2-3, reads EAEVAQSPRYKITEKSQAVAFWCDPISGHATLYWYRQILGQGPELLVQFQDESVVDDSQLPKDRFSAERLKGVDSTLKIQPAELGDSAMYLCASSPPGLAGGITDTQYFGPGTRLTVL.

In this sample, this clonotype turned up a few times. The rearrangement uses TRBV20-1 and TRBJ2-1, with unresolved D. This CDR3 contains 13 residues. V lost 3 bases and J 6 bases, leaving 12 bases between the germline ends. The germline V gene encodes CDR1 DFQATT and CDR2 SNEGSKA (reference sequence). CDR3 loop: CSASTGPINEQFF. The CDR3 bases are TGCAGTGCTAGTACGGGCCCCATCAATGAGCAGTTCTTC.

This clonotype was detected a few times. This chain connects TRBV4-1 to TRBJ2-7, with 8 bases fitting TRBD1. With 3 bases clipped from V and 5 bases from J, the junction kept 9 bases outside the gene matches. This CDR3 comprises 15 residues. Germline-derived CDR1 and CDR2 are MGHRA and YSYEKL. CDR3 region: CASSHDRGFGHEQYF. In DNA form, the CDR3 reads TGCGCCAGCAGCCACGACAGGGGCTTTGGTCACGAGCAGTACTTC.

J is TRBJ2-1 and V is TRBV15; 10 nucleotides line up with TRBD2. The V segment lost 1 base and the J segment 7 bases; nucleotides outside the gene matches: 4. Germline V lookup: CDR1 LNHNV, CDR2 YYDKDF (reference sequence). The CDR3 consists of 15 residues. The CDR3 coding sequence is TGTGCCACCAGCAGAGTAGCGGGGGGAGGTAATGAGCAGTTCTTC. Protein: CATSRVAGGGNEQFF.